This entry features one T cell receptor beta chain sequence. This receptor's antigen is unknown. No qualities accompany the bases; no much larger clone lies one base away. Using the deep immunoSEQ assay, multiplex PCR amplified TCR CDR3 regions from genomic DNA. Extracted genomic DNA from each cell subset was distributed evenly across all wells of several immunoSEQ 96-well plates, and each plate was treated as a replicate. For sorted subsets, each replicate PCR was loaded with around 200 ng genomic DNA, equivalent to 30,000 or so T cell genomes. Purified libraries were quantified with a Qubit 3.0 fluorometer, sized on a Bioanalyzer 2100, and re-quantified with the KAPA Library Quantification kit. Every immunoSEQ 96-well plate was sequenced on a dedicated single-read 150-cycle Illumina NextSeq 550 flow cell. The authors' analysis ran thus. Because the immunoSEQ output held only junctional sequences and lacked quality scores, the filtering could not match the filtering applied to full-length reads. Sequences were annotated with PyIR, a Python wrapper for IgBLAST v1.9, using IMGT germline references to assign V/J genes and CDR3. Reads were filtered out if the reads had weak V/J assignments (E-value above 1e-6), no CDR3, stop codons, out-of-frame junctions, or ambiguous translated residues. V3J clonotypes were defined as sequences sharing an identical inferred V gene, J gene, and CDR3 amino acid sequence. The percentage overlap between two repertoires was calculated by dividing the number of shared unique clonotypes by the size of the smaller repertoire. Richness of each repertoire was evaluated using RTK rarefaction, the Chao1 estimator, and Recon v2.1 estimates of unobserved clonotypes. For all TCRbeta clonotypes obtained by the gDNA method from a handful of donors, generation probabilities were computed with OLGA. TCRdb limited this immuneACCESS table to in-frame rearrangements with V and J called. A share of clones is missing; checked studies link under half to unresolved V genes, and the rest is unexplained. The D gene and trimming were derived from the DNA, and the V and J assignments and clone size from that table. For this sample there are under 2.5 million clones; roughly 90% appear just once. The ten biggest clones cover 0.37% of the sample.

This entry comes from a study of shared clonotypes between healthy human individuals (dated by TCRdb to the early 2020s). The study in broad terms: A couple of women and a few men aged 18 to 49 years were included in the cohort. Per donor, three plates each were used for CD4 naive and CD4 memory, two for CD8 naive, and one for CD8 memory. To estimate repertoire size and how much clonotype sharing occurs between individuals, the study deeply sequenced the blood TCR repertoires of five healthy adults. To increase sequencing depth and limit assay-specific biases, TCR repertoire library preparation and sequencing were carried out by different laboratories using diverse techniques. Per donor, leukapheresis produced somewhere between about 0.94 and 10 billion PBMCs. Overall study outcomes, separate from this receptor: Higher generation probabilities were observed for clonotypes shared by all four sorted-subset donors than for non-shared clonotypes. Across four donors, around 5% of naive CD4, roughly 3.5% of naive CD8, roughly 2.3% of memory CD4, and under 0.45% of memory CD8 clonotypes were shared. The genetic and exposure-history diversity represented was limited by the small number of donors. Estimated clonotype richness was generally larger for naive than for memory subsets. Incomplete sequencing was indicated by rarefaction of sorted-subset datasets, despite the large sequencing depth. Sampling was limited to blood, and TCR repertoires in tissue likely differ from TCR repertoires in blood. Pairwise subsampling led to the expectation that sequencing depth would affect the degree of clonotype sharing among donors.

The donors were healthy, HIV-negative adults with no recently reported acute infections or vaccinations. Only Caucasian adults living in Nashville, Tennessee, USA were represented among the donors. CD4+ T cells were enriched by magnetic negative selection, after which naive cells were positively selected on CD45RA and the negative fraction was taken as the memory subset. Blood was obtained by leukapheresis, after which PBMCs were separated by Ficoll-Histopaque density gradient centrifugation and cryopreserved in liquid nitrogen vapor phase. Analytical flow cytometry was used to check the purity and quantity of each magnetically sorted T cell population. Genomic DNA was isolated from every sorted fraction and measured by UV absorbance on a Nanodrop 2000c. This clonotype originated in a man aged 18 to 30 in good health. Some clones in this sample may be carry-over from other donors' samples. Material for sequencing was naive CD4+ T cells from PBMCs. Explained via the paper, the cell subset or site label denotes: CD45RA+ positively selected.

The base sequence is TGTGCCAGCAGTTTACGGGCGGGAAGCGTCTCCTACGAGCAGTACTTC. Its product reads: CASSLRAGSVSYEQYF. The chain was built from TRBV27 and TRBJ2-7; matching of 6 bases hints at TRBD2 as the D gene. The cysteine opens and the phenylalanine closes a CDR3 of 16 amino acids. Of all the DNA, just the CDR3 is kept, 48 bases in frame from base 1. A distance of 14 bases separates the germline ends of V and J, which lose 2 bases and 0 bases respectively. CDR1 MNHEY and CDR2 SMNVEV were looked up in the germline V gene (reference sequence).